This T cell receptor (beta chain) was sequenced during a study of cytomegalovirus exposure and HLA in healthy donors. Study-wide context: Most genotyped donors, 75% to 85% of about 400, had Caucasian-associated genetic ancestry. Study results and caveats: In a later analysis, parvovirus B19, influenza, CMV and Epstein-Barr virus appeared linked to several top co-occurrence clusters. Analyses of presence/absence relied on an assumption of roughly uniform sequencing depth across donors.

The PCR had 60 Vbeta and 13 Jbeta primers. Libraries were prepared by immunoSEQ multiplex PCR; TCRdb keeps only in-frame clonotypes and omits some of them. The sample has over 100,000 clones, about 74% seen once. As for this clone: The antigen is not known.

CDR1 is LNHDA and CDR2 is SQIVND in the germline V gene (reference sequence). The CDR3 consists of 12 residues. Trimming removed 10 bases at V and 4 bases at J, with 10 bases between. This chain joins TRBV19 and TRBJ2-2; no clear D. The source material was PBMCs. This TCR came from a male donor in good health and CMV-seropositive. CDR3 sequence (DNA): TGTGCCACCCTGTCGGGCACCGGGGAGCTGTTTTTT. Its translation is CATLSGTGELFF.